Listed here is a single T cell receptor (beta chain). Which antigen it targets is not known. No base-level quality is on record; no much larger clone is a single base apart. The CDR3 regions of human TCRbeta chains were subjected to immunosequencing. The original pipeline was this. TCRs in the repertoires were compared against a reference library of SARS-CoV-2-specific TCRs that had been generated with the MIRA antigen-specificity platform. Breadth was defined as the fraction of unique TCRs that were SARS-CoV-2-associated. Depth was defined as the fraction of total T cells that were SARS-CoV-2-associated. Using the MIRA data, each spike-specific TCR was assigned both to the spike region to which the TCR was reactive and to a CD4 or CD8 class. Log10-transformed breadth and depth values were compared by one-way ANOVA with Sidak's multiple comparisons tests. TCRdb provides this immuneACCESS table in a form limited to in-frame rearrangements. Some clones are lacking; in checked studies, under half of them reflect an unresolved V gene, and why the rest are absent is not known. D and trimming were read from the DNA, whereas the V and J calls and clone size are those reported in that table. The table for this sample lists 75,000 to 100,000 clones; about 91% of them were counted only once. Together, the top ten hold 10% to 13% of the sample.

CDR1 MDHEN and CDR2 SYDVKM are derived from the germline V gene. Trimming takes 2 bases from V and 3 bases from J, and the germline ends sit 8 bases apart. The CDR3 spans 14 residues, from the cysteine through the phenylalanine. Only the CDR3 portion is preserved as DNA: 42 bases, with reading frame beginning at the first base. The data derive from a study of T cell responses to AZD1222 COVID-19 vaccine (dated by TCRdb to the early 2020s). Some background on the complete study: TCR sequencing covered more than 230 trial participants: 200 to 210 given two doses of AZD1222 and approximately 26 given two doses of MenACWY control vaccine. Trial participants were enrolled into age subgroups of 18-55, 56-69 and 70-plus years, which contained about 150, 27 and 61 TCR-sequenced participants, respectively. The paper as a whole reports these results and caveats: Participants were mostly white British, with more females than males. The authors suggested clonal diversity may have been underestimated. Nearly half of unique spike-specific TCRs reportedly recognized epitopes outside regions mutated in the B.1.351 and B.1.1.7 variants. No day 14 peak-response samples were available, so repertoires were characterized only after the peak T cell response. The 56-69-year group was small, and its depth increase did not reach significance, likely because of low power. The whole spike protein was spanned by vaccine-associated CD4 TCRs, and dominant responses were seen in regions 160-218 and 743-854. A significant rise in spike-specific TCR breadth and depth was observed after two AZD1222 doses relative to day 0 and relative to MenACWY recipients. Conclusions about previously exposed vaccinees are limited, since just a handful of AZD1222 recipients were seropositive for SARS-CoV-2 at baseline.

Read against the paper, the sample's time point label means: baseline before first vaccination. What the treatment or condition label conveys for this sample: meningococcal conjugate vaccine given as trial control. Vaccinee samples were obtained from the UK trials COV001 and COV002, which included a single-blind randomized controlled phase 2/3 trial of AZD1222 (ChAdOx1 nCoV-19) in healthy adults. Trial participant PBMC samples were collected at day 0 and day 28 after the second dose for TCRbeta chain sequencing. The sequence joins TRBV28 to TRBJ1-5; the D gene cannot be named for sure. The clonotype originates from an adult in good health. Sequenced material: peripheral blood, taken on day 0 of MenACWY control vaccination. The nucleotide sequence reads TGTGCCAGCAGTTTACCCGGATCCAATCAGCCCCAGCATTTT. It translates to CASSLPGSNQPQHF.